The 26 T cell receptor beta chains presented below share a single source sample, sequenced in a study of shared clonotypes between healthy human individuals. Sequencing was performed with immunoSEQ multiplex PCR; in TCRdb, only in-frame clones are kept and a portion is missing. The sample has approximately 2.1 million clones, 80% to 95% seen once. Sequencing was done on a sample of naive CD4+ T cells from PBMCs. Sample subset: CD45RA+ positively selected. The receptors here all came from a man aged 18 to 29 in good health. Some clones in this sample may be carry-over from other donors' samples.

Turning to this clone: Other DNA sequences from this sample encode an identical CDR3 as well. The chain uses TRBV6-1 and TRBJ2-7, with TRBD1 matching over 8 bases. This CDR3 region has 13 residues. V trimming: 6 bases; J trimming: 2 bases; junction bases outside the gene matches: 3. Germline V lookup: CDR1 MNHNS, CDR2 SASEGT. This CDR3 reads CASSRTGTYEQYF. The CDR3 DNA follows: TGTGCCAGCAGCAGGACAGGGACCTACGAGCAGTACTTC.

This clone is a singleton in its sample. The chain employs TRBV11-3 and TRBJ1-4; 10 nucleotides agree with TRBD1. The CDR3 is 16 amino acids. V lost 0 bases and J lost 8; bases outside the gene matches: 6. CDR1 is SGHNT and CDR2 is YENEEA in the germline V gene. For the CDR3, the DNA is TGTGCCAGCAGCTTAGAGGGACAGGGGTTTTTAGAAAAACTGTTTTTT. Encoded protein: CASSLEGQGFLEKLFF. The full variable domain, in which reference TRBV11-3 and TRBJ1-4 provide the parts outside the CDR3, is EAGVVQSPRYKIIEKKQPVAFWCNPISGHNTLYWYLQNLGQGPELLIRYENEEAVDDSQLPKDRFSAERLKGVDSTLKIQPAELGDSAVYLCASSLEGQGFLEKLFFGSGTQLSVL.

V is TRBV7-3 and J is TRBJ1-4, with TRBD1 as a possible D gene (5 bases). Trimming cost V 5 bases and J 6 bases, with 16 bases left between them. CDR3 size: 15 residues. CDR1 SGHTA and CDR2 FQGTGA come from the germline V gene. CDR3 amino acids: CASSRGAPGDEKLFF. The CDR3 bases are TGTGCCAGCAGCCGAGGGGCGCCGGGGGATGAAAAACTGTTTTTT.

This chain joins TRBV7-6 and TRBJ2-3; D perhaps matches TRBD2 (5 bases). CDR1 and CDR2 (germline): SGHVS, FNYEAQ. V was pared by 1 base and J by 0 bases, with 11 bases between. The CDR3 has 16 residues. The CDR3 region has the DNA TGTGCCAGCAGCTTAGTCGCGGGTCTAAGCACAGATACGCAGTATTTT. It specifies CASSLVAGLSTDTQYF.

This sequence joins TRBV4-2 and TRBJ2-7; D ambiguous. The V and J ends lost 4 bases and 6 bases respectively, with 25 bases between them. The CDR3 runs 17 residues. Per germline, CDR1 LGHNA and CDR2 YNFKEQ. DNA of the CDR3: TGTGCCAGCAGCCCGGAAGGCCCCGGCGCCCATCGAGGCGAGCAGTACTTC. This encodes CASSPEGPGAHRGEQYF.

The V call is TRBV7-8, the J call TRBJ2-2; TRBD1 matches at 8 bases. Trimming cost V 5 bases and J 3 bases; bases outside gene matches: 11. Germline values: CDR1 SGHVS, CDR2 FQNEAQ. There are 17 residues in the CDR3. CDR3: CASSTRTGFRDTGELFF. The DNA for the CDR3 is TGTGCCAGCAGCACGCGGACAGGGTTTCGCGACACCGGGGAGCTGTTTTTT.

This sequence joins TRBV7-8 and TRBJ1-5; D may be TRBD1 (6 bases). V was pared by 3 bases and J by 1 base, with 13 bases between. The CDR3 consists of 16 residues. Germline assignment: CDR1 SGHVS and CDR2 FQNEAQ. The DNA for the CDR3 is TGTGCCAGCAGCTTGGGAGGGGGGAGGAGCAATCAGCCCCAGCATTTT. Amino acids: CASSLGGGRSNQPQHF. The full variable domain, with the rest looked up from reference TRBV7-8 and TRBJ1-5, is GAGVSQSPRYKVAKRGQDVALRCDPISGHVSLFWYQQALGQGPEFLTYFQNEAQLDKSGLPSDRFFAERPEGSVSTLKIQRTQQEDSAVYLCASSLGGGRSNQPQHFGDGTRLSIL.

The chain couples TRBV7-6 to TRBJ1-1; D is uncertain. Germline lookup yields CDR1 SGHVS and CDR2 FNYEAQ. This CDR3 has 13 residues. V dropped 5 bases and J dropped 2 bases, with 9 bases sitting between them. The CDR3 nucleotides are TGTGCCAGCAGCGCCGACGCTAACACTGAAGCTTTCTTT. Encoded protein: CASSADANTEAFF.

The gene calls are TRBV4-2 and TRBJ1-4; tentative D call: TRBD1 (5 bases). The CDR3 loop spans 16 amino acids. From germline, CDR1 is LGHNA and CDR2 YNFKEQ. The V and J ends lost 2 bases and 8 bases respectively, with 18 bases between them. In DNA form, the CDR3 reads TGTGCCAGCAGCCAAAACCCCGGGACTGTAGGGGAAAAACTGTTTTTT. Residues: CASSQNPGTVGEKLFF.

This CDR3 is CSGIQASGLYNEQFF. CDR3 DNA sequence: TGCAGCGGGATACAGGCTAGCGGATTGTACAATGAGCAGTTCTTC. The rearrangement uses TRBV29-1 and TRBJ2-1, with 7 positions matching TRBD2. Germline V lookup: CDR1 SQVTM, CDR2 ANQGSEA. This CDR3 comprises 15 residues. V was clipped by 7 bases and J by 4 bases; unmatched bases: 13.

This sequence joins TRBV4-1 and TRBJ2-7; 13 positions agree with TRBD2. Trimming cost V 3 bases and J 3 bases; bases outside gene matches: 8. The CDR3 loop spans 17 amino acids. Germline-derived CDR1 and CDR2 are MGHRA and YSYEKL. In DNA, the CDR3 is TGCGCCAGCAGCCAGGCCGGACTAGCGGGAGTGGTCTACGAGCAGTACTTC. Its protein is CASSQAGLAGVVYEQYF.

This chain connects TRBV25-1 to TRBJ2-7, with 9 bases matching TRBD2. CDR1 and CDR2 from the germline V gene are MGHDK and SYGVNS. The CDR3 length is 13 residues. After removal of 6 bases from V and 2 bases from J, the junction contained 2 bases not matched to a gene. As DNA, the CDR3 is TGTGCCAGCAGGGCTAGCGGGGCCTACGAGCAGTACTTC. It yields the protein CASRASGAYEQYF.

Written as DNA, the CDR3 is TGTGCCAGCAGCTTCTCCCCCGGGCAGCCAACTAATGAAAAACTGTTTTTT. It translates to CASSFSPGQPTNEKLFF. This sequence joins TRBV7-8 and TRBJ1-4, with D hard to call. The CDR3 contains 17 residues. Trimming cost V 3 bases and J 0 bases, with 14 bases left between them. Looked up from germline, CDR1 is SGHVS and CDR2 is FQNEAQ.

This clone occurred once. The CDR3 DNA is TGTGCCACCCTCCCCCTCCGGGCGAACAATCAGCCCCAGCATTTT. This encodes CATLPLRANNQPQHF. The gene calls are TRBV28 and TRBJ1-5, with D uncertain. This CDR3 is built from 15 residues. Trimming shortened V by 10 bases and J by 3 bases, and 19 bases separated the two germline ends. The germline V gene encodes CDR1 MDHEN and CDR2 SYDVKM.

The chain employs TRBV19 and TRBJ1-2, with D uncertain. Trimming shortened V by 3 bases and J by 3 bases, and 11 bases separated the two germline ends. CDR3 length equals 14 residues. Per the germline V gene, CDR1 is LNHDA and CDR2 is SQIVND (reference sequence). As DNA, the CDR3 is TGTGCCAGTAGTATCAGAGCGAGCGACTATGGCTACACCTTC. Protein sequence: CASSIRASDYGYTF.

This sequence joins TRBV12-5 and TRBJ1-2; D is perhaps TRBD1 (5 bases). The CDR3 is made up of 13 amino acids. V shed 6 bases and J shed 4 bases, with 12 bases lying between them. In germline, CDR1 is LGHNT, CDR2 FRNRAP. Here the CDR3 DNA reads TGTGCTAGTGGCCGGGACGGATCCTATGGCTACACCTTC. Amino acid sequence: CASGRDGSYGYTF.

V and J are TRBV7-9 and TRBJ1-1; the D gene is possibly TRBD1 (5 bases). V was cut by 2 bases and J by 5 bases, with 18 bases left in between. Per the germline V gene, CDR1 is SEHNR and CDR2 is FQNEAQ (reference sequence). The CDR3 is made up of 16 amino acids. CDR3 residues: CASSLKVLSRGTEAFF. The CDR3 DNA is TGTGCCAGCAGCTTAAAGGTTCTTTCCCGGGGGACTGAAGCTTTCTTT.

V is TRBV5-1 and J is TRBJ2-1; 13 nucleotides agree with TRBD2. J gave up 5 bases and V 3 bases, and 8 bases lay outside the gene matches. CDR1 and CDR2 (germline): SGHRS, YFSETQ. This CDR3 has 17 amino acids. The CDR3 is CASSSGVGTSGDNEQFF. The DNA for the CDR3 is TGCGCCAGCAGCTCCGGGGTGGGGACTAGCGGGGACAATGAGCAGTTCTTC. The variable domain in full, with the rest retrieved from reference TRBV5-1 and TRBJ2-1, is KAGVTQTPRYLIKTRGQQVTLSCSPISGHRSVSWYQQTPGQGLQFLFEYFSETQRNKGNFPGRFSGRQFSNSRSEMNVSTLELGDSALYLCASSSGVGTSGDNEQFFGPGTRLTVL.

This rearrangement joins TRBV5-4 to TRBJ1-4; TRBD1 agrees at 7 bases. From germline, CDR1 is SGHNT and CDR2 YYREEE (reference sequence). The CDR3 runs 14 residues. V shed 5 bases and J 5 bases; nucleotides not matched to a gene: 6. In DNA form, the CDR3 reads TGTGCCAGCAGTGAGGGGGCCTTAAATGAAAAACTGTTTTTT. This sequence encodes CASSEGALNEKLFF.

Remarks on this clone: In the same sample, other DNA sequences code for this CDR3. This rearrangement joins TRBV9 to TRBJ2-1; 7 positions agree with TRBD2. Per germline, CDR1 SGDLS and CDR2 YYNGEE. The CDR3 extends over 15 amino acids. V lost 2 bases to trimming and J lost 0 bases; unmatched junction nucleotides: 2. The CDR3 sequence: CASSVSGNSYNEQFF. The CDR3 DNA reads TGTGCCAGCAGCGTCAGCGGGAACTCCTACAATGAGCAGTTCTTC.

About this clone: Other DNA sequences within the sample encode an identical CDR3. This chain connects TRBV9 to TRBJ2-7, with D perhaps TRBD1 (5 bases). V was clipped by 0 bases and J by 2 bases, with 9 bases between them. CDR1 and CDR2 from the germline V gene are SGDLS and YYNGEE. CDR3 length: 14 amino acids. The CDR3 DNA is TGTGCCAGCAGCGTAGACCAGGGCCCCTACGAGCAGTACTTC. Its translation: CASSVDQGPYEQYF.

The chain combines TRBV18 with TRBJ2-4; TRBD1 matches at 12 bases. This CDR3 contains 17 residues. The germline V gene has CDR1 KGHSH and CDR2 LQKENI. Germline trimming cut 3 bases from V and 2 bases from J; bases unmatched to any gene: 5. CDR3 coding DNA: TGTGCCAGCTCACCCTCCGGGACAGGGGGCACCAAAAACATTCAGTACTTC. It specifies CASSPSGTGGTKNIQYF. The full variable domain, with the rest looked up from reference TRBV18 and TRBJ2-4, is NAGVMQNPRHLVRRRGQEARLRCSPMKGHSHVYWYRQLPEEGLKFMVYLQKENIIDESGMPKERFSAEFPKEGPSILRIQQVVRGDSAAYFCASSPSGTGGTKNIQYFGAGTRLSVL.

The chain recombines TRBV11-2 with TRBJ1-3, with no clear D. V was shortened by 4 bases and J by 0 bases, with 16 bases between the two germline ends. The CDR3 length is 17 residues. The V gene's germline CDR1 is SGHAT and CDR2 FQNNGV. Here the CDR3 reads CASSSVMRLSSGNTIYF. DNA for the CDR3: TGTGCCAGCAGCTCGGTTATGCGGTTGAGCTCTGGAAACACCATATATTTT.

This clone was detected once. The CDR3 loop is CASRNAVYEQYF. The CDR3 nucleotides read TGTGCCAGCAGAAACGCAGTCTACGAGCAGTACTTC. This chain connects TRBV6-5 to TRBJ2-7; D remains ambiguous. Germline V lookup: CDR1 MNHEY, CDR2 SVGAGI. The CDR3 is made up of 12 amino acids. The ends were cut back, 6 bases at V and 3 bases at J, with 9 bases in the middle.

The chain joins TRBV19 to TRBJ1-2, with 12 bases fitting TRBD1. Germline CDR1 and CDR2: LNHDA and SQIVND (reference sequence). The CDR3 consists of 18 residues. V dropped 4 bases and J dropped 4; count of bases not matched to a gene: 13. CDR3 sequence reads: CASSNPGTGGPSGYGYTF. CDR3 nucleotide sequence: TGTGCCAGTAGTAACCCCGGGACAGGGGGCCCGAGTGGCTATGGCTACACCTTC.

The CDR3 DNA follows: TGTGCCAGCGGGGGATTGATAGGGTGGGCCGGGGAGCTGTTTTTT. Translated: CASGGLIGWAGELFF. This chain connects TRBV28 to TRBJ2-2; D could derive from TRBD1 or TRBD2 (5 bases each). The CDR3 spans 15 residues. The germline V gene has CDR1 MDHEN and CDR2 SYDVKM. The germline V and J ends were trimmed by 8 bases and 6 bases, with 19 bases remaining between them.